Each of the 11 T cell receptor beta chains below was sequenced from the same sample in a study of shared clonotypes between healthy human individuals. The method was immunoSEQ multiplex PCR; TCRdb's version includes in-frame clones alone and lacks a portion of them. The top ten hold around 0.47% of the sample, which has roughly 1,000,000 clones, approximately 80% seen once. Sequencing was performed on memory CD4+ T cells from PBMCs. As for subset: CD45RA-negative fraction. The receptors derive from a man between 18 and 35 years old in good health. Some clones in this sample may be carry-over from other donors' samples.

The chain uses TRBV6-1 and TRBJ1-3; D unclear. This CDR3 is 13 amino acids long. Trimming left V 2 bases short and J 6 bases short, with 8 bases between. CDR1 and CDR2 from the germline V gene are MNHNS and SASEGT. CDR3 residues: CASSERVLNTIYF. DNA of the CDR3: TGTGCCAGCAGTGAACGGGTGCTAAACACCATATATTTT.

The rearrangement joins TRBV5-6 to TRBJ2-1; TRBD2 matches 7 bases. The CDR3 runs 15 residues. Germline-derived CDR1 and CDR2 are SGHDT and YYEEEE. The V and J ends lost 1 base and 0 bases, in that order; junction bases with no gene match: 1. In DNA form, the CDR3 reads TGTGCCAGCAGCTTGCGCGGGGGCTCCTACAATGAGCAGTTCTTC. Amino acids: CASSLRGGSYNEQFF.

The chain employs TRBV6-1 and TRBJ2-5; TRBD1 might be the D (5 bases). Germline V gene sequence: CDR1 MNHNS, CDR2 SASEGT. The CDR3 totals 14 residues. V lost 6 bases, J lost 3 bases, and 14 bases lay in between. DNA for the CDR3: TGTGCCAGCAGACTGACAGTTTGGGAAGAGACCCAGTACTTC. It is translated as CASRLTVWEETQYF.

V gene TRBV11-2 combines with J gene TRBJ2-1; 8 bases align to TRBD1. This CDR3 region has 16 residues. CDR1 SGHAT and CDR2 FQNNGV come from the germline V gene. V gave up 6 bases and J gave up 4 bases; unmatched junction bases: 11. The CDR3 protein is CASSFGSGQGYNEQFF. Here the CDR3 DNA reads TGTGCCAGCAGTTTTGGCTCCGGACAGGGTTACAATGAGCAGTTCTTC.

The V call is TRBV7-8, the J call TRBJ2-3; 7 bases are a match to TRBD2. The junction had 6 bases not matched to a gene; V was cut back by 1 base and J by 2 bases. Germline V gives CDR1 SGHVS, CDR2 FQNEAQ. The CDR3 sequence is 16 residues long. The CDR3 here is CASSLVGGATTDTQYF. The CDR3 DNA is TGTGCCAGCAGCTTAGTGGGAGGGGCTACCACAGATACGCAGTATTTT.

This chain joins TRBV7-9 and TRBJ2-1; 8 bases map to TRBD2. The V gene's germline CDR1 is SEHNR and CDR2 FQNEAQ (reference sequence). The CDR3 runs to 14 residues. J lost 4 bases, V lost 6 bases, and 5 bases had no gene match. DNA for the CDR3: TGTGCCAGCAGGTTCACTAGCGGATACAATGAGCAGTTCTTC. This codes for CASRFTSGYNEQFF.

This rearrangement joins TRBV7-2 to TRBJ2-1, with 8 bases matching TRBD2. Germline CDR1 SGHTA, CDR2 FQGNSA. With 3 bases clipped from V and 14 bases from J, the junction kept 12 bases outside the gene matches. This CDR3 comprises 14 residues. The CDR3 reads CASSFTGGLAAEFF. The CDR3 DNA reads as TGTGCCAGCAGCTTCACGGGGGGGTTGGCCGCGGAGTTCTTC. The full variable domain, its missing parts supplied by reference TRBV7-2 and TRBJ2-1, is GAGVSQSPSNKVTEKGKDVELRCDPISGHTALYWYRQSLGQGLEFLIYFQGNSAPDKSGLPSDRFSAERTGGSVSTLTIQRTQQEDSAVYLCASSFTGGLAAEFFGPGTRLTVL.

This clone was detected once. This rearrangement joins TRBV18 to TRBJ2-5; either TRBD1 or TRBD2 may supply D (5 bases each). The germline CDR1 and CDR2 sequences are KGHSH and LQKENI. V was trimmed by 4 bases and J by 5 bases, leaving 11 bases between them. There are 13 residues in the CDR3. The CDR3 DNA reads as TGTGCCAGCTCACTCATCAGGGAGGAGACCCAGTACTTC. This sequence encodes CASSLIREETQYF.

V is TRBV28 and J is TRBJ2-5, with 10 bases aligning to TRBD2. The CDR3 runs to 16 residues. Germline V gives CDR1 MDHEN, CDR2 SYDVKM. J lost 13 bases, V lost 5 bases, and 19 bases had no gene match. The CDR3 DNA is TGTGCCAGCAGTCCCTTACGGGCTAGCGGGAGAACACGAATGTACTTC. It is translated as CASSPLRASGRTRMYF. The variable domain in full, completed from reference TRBV28 and TRBJ2-5, reads DVKVTQSSRYLVKRTGEKVFLECVQDMDHENMFWYRQDPGLGLRLIYFSYDVKMKEKGDIPEGYSVSREKKERFSLILESASTNQTSMYLCASSPLRASGRTRMYFGPGTRLLVL.

V gene TRBV7-6 combines with J gene TRBJ2-3; weak D call: TRBD2 (6 bases). The CDR3 has 15 amino acids. Trimming stripped 2 bases from V and 4 bases from J, with 13 bases between. Germline assignment: CDR1 SGHVS and CDR2 FNYEAQ. CDR3: CASSLFAAGADTQYF. The CDR3 coding sequence is TGTGCCAGCAGCTTATTCGCAGCGGGCGCAGATACGCAGTATTTT.

As DNA, the CDR3 is TGTGCCAGTAGTATTGATGGGACGCGGGAAAAACTGTTTTTT. Translating it yields CASSIDGTREKLFF. The V gene is TRBV19, the J gene TRBJ1-4; a weak D match, TRBD1 (5 bases). This CDR3 has 14 residues. Trimming cost V 3 bases and J 8 bases, with 13 bases left between them. Looked up from germline, CDR1 is LNHDA and CDR2 is SQIVND (reference sequence).